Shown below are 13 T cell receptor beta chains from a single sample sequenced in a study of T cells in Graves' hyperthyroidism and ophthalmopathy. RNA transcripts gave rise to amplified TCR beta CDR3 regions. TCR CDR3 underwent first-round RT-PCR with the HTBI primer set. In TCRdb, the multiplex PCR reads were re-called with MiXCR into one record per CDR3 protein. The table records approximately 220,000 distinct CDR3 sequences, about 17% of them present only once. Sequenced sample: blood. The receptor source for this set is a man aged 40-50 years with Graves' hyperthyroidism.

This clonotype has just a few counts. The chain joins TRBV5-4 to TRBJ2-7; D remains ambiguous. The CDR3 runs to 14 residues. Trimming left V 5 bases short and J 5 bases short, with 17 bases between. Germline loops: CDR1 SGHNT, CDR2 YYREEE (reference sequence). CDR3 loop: CASRVRPQIHEQYF. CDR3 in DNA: TGTGCCAGCAGAGTCAGGCCCCAAATCCACGAGCAGTACTTC.

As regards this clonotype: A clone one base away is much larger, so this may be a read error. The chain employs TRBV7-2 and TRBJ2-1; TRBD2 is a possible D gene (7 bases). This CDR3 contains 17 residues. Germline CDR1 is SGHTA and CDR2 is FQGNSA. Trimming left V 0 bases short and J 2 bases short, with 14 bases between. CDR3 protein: CASSLAGGGGPYNEQFF. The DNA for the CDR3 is TGTGCCAGCAGCTTAGCGGGTGGCGGGGGCCCCTACAATGAGCAGTTCTTC. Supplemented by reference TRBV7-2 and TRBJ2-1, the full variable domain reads GAGVSQSPSNKVTEKGKDVELRCDPISGHTALYWYRQSLGQGLEFLIYFQGNSAPDKSGLPSDRFSAERTGGSVSTLTIQRTQQEDSAVYLCASSLAGGGGPYNEQFFGPGTRLTVL.

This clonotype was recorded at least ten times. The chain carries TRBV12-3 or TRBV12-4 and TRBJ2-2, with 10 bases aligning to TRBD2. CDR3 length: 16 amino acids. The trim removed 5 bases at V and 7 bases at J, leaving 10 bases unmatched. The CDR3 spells CASSPGERGGGGELFF. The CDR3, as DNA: TGTGCCAGCAGTCCCGGCGAGCGGGGGGGTGGCGGGGAGCTGTTTTTT.

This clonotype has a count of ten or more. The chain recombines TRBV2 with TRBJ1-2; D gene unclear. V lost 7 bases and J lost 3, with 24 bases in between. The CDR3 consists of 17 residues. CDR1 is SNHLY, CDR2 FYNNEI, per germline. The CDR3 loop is CASTDTPPRTGYYGYTF. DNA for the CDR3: TGTGCCAGCACCGATACTCCCCCGAGGACGGGGTACTATGGCTACACCTTC.

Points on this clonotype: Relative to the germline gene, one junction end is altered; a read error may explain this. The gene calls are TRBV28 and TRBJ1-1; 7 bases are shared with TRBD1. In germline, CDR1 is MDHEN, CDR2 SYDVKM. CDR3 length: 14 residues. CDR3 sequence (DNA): TGTGCCAGCAGTTTATGGGGACAGAAAACTGAAGCTTCCTTT. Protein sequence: CASSLWGQKTEASF.

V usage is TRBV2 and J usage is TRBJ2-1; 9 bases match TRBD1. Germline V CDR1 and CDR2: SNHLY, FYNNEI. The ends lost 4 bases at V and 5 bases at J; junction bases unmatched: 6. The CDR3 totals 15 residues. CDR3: CASSAVGTGNNEQFF. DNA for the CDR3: TGTGCCAGCAGTGCCGTCGGGACAGGGAACAATGAGCAGTTCTTC.

The CDR3 DNA reads as TGTGCCAGCAGTTTATGGGTCACCGGGACAGGGGAAGAGACCCAGTACTTC. Residues: CASSLWVTGTGEETQYF. The V gene is TRBV28, the J gene TRBJ2-5; 10 nucleotides agree with TRBD1. The length of the CDR3 is 17 residues. The V segment lost 0 bases and the J segment 3 bases; nucleotides outside the gene matches: 7. Germline V gene lookup returns CDR1 MDHEN and CDR2 SYDVKM. The full variable domain, its missing parts supplied by reference TRBV28 and TRBJ2-5, is DVKVTQSSRYLVKRTGEKVFLECVQDMDHENMFWYRQDPGLGLRLIYFSYDVKMKEKGDIPEGYSVSREKKERFSLILESASTNQTSMYLCASSLWVTGTGEETQYFGPGTRLLVL.

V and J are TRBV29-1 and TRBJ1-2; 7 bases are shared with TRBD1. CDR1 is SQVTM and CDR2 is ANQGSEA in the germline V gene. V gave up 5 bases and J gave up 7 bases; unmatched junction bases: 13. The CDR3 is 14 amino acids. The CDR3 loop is CSVLLIGRGTGYTF. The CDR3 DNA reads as TGCAGCGTTTTATTAATCGGCAGGGGGACTGGCTACACCTTC.

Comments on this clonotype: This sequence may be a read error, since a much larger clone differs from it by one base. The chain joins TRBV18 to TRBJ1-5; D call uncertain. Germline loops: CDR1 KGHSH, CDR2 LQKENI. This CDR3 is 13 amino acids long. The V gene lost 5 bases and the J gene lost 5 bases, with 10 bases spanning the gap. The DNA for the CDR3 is TGTGCCAGCTCAGGAGAGACACATCAGCCCCAGCATTTT. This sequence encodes CASSGETHQPQHF.

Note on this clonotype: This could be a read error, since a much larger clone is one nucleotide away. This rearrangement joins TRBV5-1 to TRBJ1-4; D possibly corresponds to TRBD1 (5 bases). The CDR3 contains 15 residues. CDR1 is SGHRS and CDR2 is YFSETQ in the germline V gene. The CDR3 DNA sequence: TGCGCCAGCAGCCCCGGTGTGACACAGGATGAAAAACTGGTTTTT. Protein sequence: CASSPGVTQDEKLVF.

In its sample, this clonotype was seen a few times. CDR3 in DNA: TGTGCCAGCAGTTACTCCGGCGACAGGGCCGACACCGGGGAGCTGTTTTTT. This gives the protein CASSYSGDRADTGELFF. The chain uses TRBV6-6 and TRBJ2-2, with 7 bases identical to TRBD1. After removal of 0 bases from V and 3 bases from J, the junction contained 7 bases not matched to a gene. Germline CDR1 reads MNHNY; CDR2 reads SVGAGI (reference sequence). The CDR3 is made up of 17 amino acids.

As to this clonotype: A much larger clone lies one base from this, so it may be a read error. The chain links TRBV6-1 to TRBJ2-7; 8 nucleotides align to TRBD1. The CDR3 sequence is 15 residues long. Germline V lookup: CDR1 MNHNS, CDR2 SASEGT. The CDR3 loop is CASSGLRGPTYGQYF. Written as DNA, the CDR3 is TGTGCCAGCAGCGGACTCAGGGGGCCAACTTACGGGCAGTACTTC.

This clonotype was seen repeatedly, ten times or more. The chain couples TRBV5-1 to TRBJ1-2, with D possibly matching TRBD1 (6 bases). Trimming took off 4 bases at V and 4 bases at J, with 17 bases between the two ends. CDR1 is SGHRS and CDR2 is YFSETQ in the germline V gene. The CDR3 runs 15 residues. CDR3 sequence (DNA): TGCGCCAGCAGCGCTGGAGGGGGGACGCTCTATGGCTACACCTTC. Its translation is CASSAGGGTLYGYTF.